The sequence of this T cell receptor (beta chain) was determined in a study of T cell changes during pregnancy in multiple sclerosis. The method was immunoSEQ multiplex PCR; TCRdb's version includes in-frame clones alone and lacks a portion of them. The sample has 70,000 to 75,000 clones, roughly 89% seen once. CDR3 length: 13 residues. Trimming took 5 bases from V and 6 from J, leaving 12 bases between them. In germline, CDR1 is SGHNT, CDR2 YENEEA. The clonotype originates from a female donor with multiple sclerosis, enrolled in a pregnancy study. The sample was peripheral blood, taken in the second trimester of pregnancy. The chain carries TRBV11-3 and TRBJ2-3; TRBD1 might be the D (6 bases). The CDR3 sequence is CASSVITGDTQYF. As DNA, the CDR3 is TGTGCCAGCAGCGTTATCACAGGGGATACGCAGTATTTT.